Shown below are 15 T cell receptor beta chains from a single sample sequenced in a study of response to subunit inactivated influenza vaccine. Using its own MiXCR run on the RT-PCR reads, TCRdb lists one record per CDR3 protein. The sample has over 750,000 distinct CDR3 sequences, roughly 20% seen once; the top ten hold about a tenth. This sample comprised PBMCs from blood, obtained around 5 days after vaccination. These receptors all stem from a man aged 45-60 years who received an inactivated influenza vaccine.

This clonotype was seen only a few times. This CDR3 is CASSQVGTGRSSGNTIYF. The CDR3 nucleotides are TGCGCCAGCAGCCAAGTGGGAACAGGCCGATCCTCTGGAAACACCATATATTTT. This sequence joins TRBV4-1 and TRBJ1-3; a weak D match, TRBD1 (5 bases). The germline gives CDR1 MGHRA, CDR2 YSYEKL. The CDR3 extends over 18 amino acids. Deletions cut 1 base from V and 0 bases from J, with 16 bases between.

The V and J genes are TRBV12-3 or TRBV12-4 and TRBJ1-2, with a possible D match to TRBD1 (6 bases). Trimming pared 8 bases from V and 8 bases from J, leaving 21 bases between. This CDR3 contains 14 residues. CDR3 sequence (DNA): TGTGCCAGCGGCTTCACAGGGACTTCTCGGGGCTACACCTTC. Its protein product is CASGFTGTSRGYTF.

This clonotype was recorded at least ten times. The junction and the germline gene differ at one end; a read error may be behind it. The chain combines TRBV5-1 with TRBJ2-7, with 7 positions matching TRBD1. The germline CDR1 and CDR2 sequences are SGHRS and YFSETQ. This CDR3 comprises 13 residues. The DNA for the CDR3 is TGTGCCAGCAGTTCCGGGACAGCCTACGAGCAGTACTTC. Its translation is CASSSGTAYEQYF.

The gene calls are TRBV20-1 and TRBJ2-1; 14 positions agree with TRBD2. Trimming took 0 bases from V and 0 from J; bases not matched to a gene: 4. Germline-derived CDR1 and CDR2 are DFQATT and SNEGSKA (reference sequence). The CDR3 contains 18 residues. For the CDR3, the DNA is TGCAGTGCTAGAGATCCCGGGACTAGCGGGAGCTCCTACAATGAGCAGTTCTTC. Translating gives CSARDPGTSGSSYNEQFF.

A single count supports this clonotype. In DNA form, the CDR3 reads TGCAGTGCTAGAGACTCCTTGGGGGGCCTTTCCTACGAGCAGTACTTC. This gives the protein CSARDSLGGLSYEQYF. This rearrangement joins TRBV20-1 to TRBJ2-7; TRBD1 or TRBD2 may be the D gene (6 bases each). V was cut by 0 bases and J by 1 base, with 16 bases left in between. Looked up from germline, CDR1 is DFQATT and CDR2 is SNEGSKA (reference sequence). This CDR3 has 16 residues.

The CDR3 spells CASSRQESYNSPLHF. The CDR3 DNA is TGTGCCAGCAGTCGACAGGAGTCCTATAATTCACCCCTCCACTTT. The chain couples TRBV27 to TRBJ1-6; a possible D gene is TRBD1 (6 bases). Trimming removed 5 bases at V and 1 base at J, with 9 bases between. CDR3 length: 15 residues. Germline CDR1 reads MNHEY; CDR2 reads SMNVEV (reference sequence).

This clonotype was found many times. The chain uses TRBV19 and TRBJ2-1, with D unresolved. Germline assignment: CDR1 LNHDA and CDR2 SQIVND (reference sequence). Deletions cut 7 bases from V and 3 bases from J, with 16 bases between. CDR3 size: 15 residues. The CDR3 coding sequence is TGTGCCAGTACTGGGAATTCCGGGCGCTACAATGAGCAGTTCTTC. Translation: CASTGNSGRYNEQFF.

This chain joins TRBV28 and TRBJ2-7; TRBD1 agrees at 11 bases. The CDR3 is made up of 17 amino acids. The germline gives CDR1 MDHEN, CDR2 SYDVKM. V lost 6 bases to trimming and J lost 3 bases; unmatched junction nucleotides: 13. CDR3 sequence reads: CASSPPGGQGVSYEQYF. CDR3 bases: TGTGCCAGCAGCCCCCCGGGGGGACAGGGGGTTAGCTACGAGCAGTACTTC.

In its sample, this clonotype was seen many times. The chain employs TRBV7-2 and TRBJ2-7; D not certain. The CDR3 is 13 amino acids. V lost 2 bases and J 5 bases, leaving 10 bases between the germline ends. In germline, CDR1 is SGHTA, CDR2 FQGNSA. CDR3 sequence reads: CASSLTDFHEQYF. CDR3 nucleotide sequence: TGTGCCAGCAGCTTAACAGATTTCCACGAGCAGTACTTC.

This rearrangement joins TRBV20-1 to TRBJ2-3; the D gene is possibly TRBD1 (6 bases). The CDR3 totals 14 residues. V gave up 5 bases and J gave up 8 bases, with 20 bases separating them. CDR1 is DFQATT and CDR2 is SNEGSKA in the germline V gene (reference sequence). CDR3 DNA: TGCAGTGCTCCTCATCAGGGGTTATTGGGTACGCAGTATTTT. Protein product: CSAPHQGLLGTQYF.

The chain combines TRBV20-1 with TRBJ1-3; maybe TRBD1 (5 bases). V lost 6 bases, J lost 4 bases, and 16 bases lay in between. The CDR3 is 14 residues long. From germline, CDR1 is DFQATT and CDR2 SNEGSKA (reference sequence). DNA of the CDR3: TGCAGTGCGGCGTCCCCAGGGTCGGGAAACACCATATATTTT. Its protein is CSAASPGSGNTIYF.

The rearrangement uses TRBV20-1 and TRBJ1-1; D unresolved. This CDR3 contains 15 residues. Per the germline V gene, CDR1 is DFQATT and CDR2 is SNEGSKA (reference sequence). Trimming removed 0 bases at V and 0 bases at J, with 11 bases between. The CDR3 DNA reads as TGCAGTGCTAGAGATGTGTCAGCCATGAACACTGAAGCTTTCTTT. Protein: CSARDVSAMNTEAFF.

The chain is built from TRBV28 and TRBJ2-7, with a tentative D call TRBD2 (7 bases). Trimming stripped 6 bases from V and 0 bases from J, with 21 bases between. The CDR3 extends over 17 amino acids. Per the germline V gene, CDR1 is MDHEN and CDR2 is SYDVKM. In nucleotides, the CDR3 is TGTGCCAGCAGCCTAAGGGGGGCGGGGGCCCCCTCCTACGAGCAGTACTTC. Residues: CASSLRGAGAPSYEQYF.

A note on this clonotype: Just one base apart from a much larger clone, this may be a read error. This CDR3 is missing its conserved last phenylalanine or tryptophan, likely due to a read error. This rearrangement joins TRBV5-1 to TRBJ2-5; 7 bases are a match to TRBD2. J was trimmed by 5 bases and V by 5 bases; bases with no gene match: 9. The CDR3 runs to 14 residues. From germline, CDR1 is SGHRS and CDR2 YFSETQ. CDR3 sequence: CASRPSGAGETQYL. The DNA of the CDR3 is TGCGCCAGCAGGCCTAGCGGCGCGGGGGAGACCCAGTACCTC.

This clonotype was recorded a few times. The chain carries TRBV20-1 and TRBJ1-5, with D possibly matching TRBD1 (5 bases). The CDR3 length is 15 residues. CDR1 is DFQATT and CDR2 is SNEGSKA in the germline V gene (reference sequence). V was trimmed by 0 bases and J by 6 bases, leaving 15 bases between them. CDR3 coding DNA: TGCAGTGCTAGAGATTTTAGCAGGGCGGGTCAGCCCCAGCATTTT. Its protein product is CSARDFSRAGQPQHF.